This TCR beta chain was profiled in a study of technical replicates of blood from a handful of donors (dated by TCRdb to the late 2010s). Library construction relied on the immunoSEQ multiplex PCR assay. TCRdb stores this immuneACCESS table with in-frame sequences only. Part of the clones is absent; in the studies checked, under half of the shortfall reflects unresolved V genes, and no reason is known for the rest. Here the sample has about 97,000 clones; less than 95% occur a single time. Of the sample, about 0.35% falls within the top ten clones. About this clone: No antigen is known for it. The input lacks base qualities; no much larger clone sits a single base away.

This receptor was obtained from a human donor in good health. Material: T cells isolated from PBMCs.

The base sequence is TGCGCCAGCAGCTTGGCAGGGGTACCTTCGGCCCAGTACTTC. It encodes CASSLAGVPSAQYF. The chain joins TRBV5-1 to TRBJ2-5; matching of 6 bases hints at TRBD1 as the D gene. The junction carries 15 bases between V and J, which are trimmed by 0 bases and 9 bases respectively. The CDR3 sequence holds 14 residues, the cysteine and phenylalanine included. Of the read, only the CDR3 DNA is kept; its 42 bases are in frame from base 1. The germline V gene provides CDR1 SGHRS and CDR2 YFSETQ.